The clone carrying this TCR beta chain occurred many times. Germline and junction disagree at one end, which may indicate a read error. The sample comes from a study of early T cells in non-severe SARS-CoV-2 infection. Germline V gene sequence: CDR1 SSHAT, CDR2 FNYEAQ (reference sequence). CDR3 size: 15 residues. MiXCR was run by TCRdb on the 5' RACE reads, yielding one entry per CDR3 protein. The sample yields 30,000 to 35,000 distinct CDR3 sequences, roughly 4.8% seen once. J is TRBJ2-2 and V is TRBV7-7; unclear D gene. The specimen was whole blood. This TCR was recovered from an adult who was a healthcare worker with PCR-confirmed SARS-CoV-2 infection or an uninfected control (not recorded which). CDR3 coding DNA: TGTGCTAGCAGTATAGGTGCTCTCAACACCGGGGAGCTGTTTTTT. It codes for CASSIGALNTGELFF.